This T cell receptor beta chain is from a study of T-cell reconstitution after alpha-beta-depleted transplantation in children. Study results and limitations: T-cell numbers and diversity, one year after transplant, stemmed largely from T cells that were newly produced. Several hundred expanded graft clones reportedly supplied alpha-beta T cells about two months after transplant.

CDR3 length equals 13 residues. Losses at the gene ends were 6 bases for V and 8 bases for J; bases not matched to a gene: 9. The germline V gene has CDR1 LNHDA and CDR2 SQIVND (reference sequence). This clonotype occurred a few times. What it recognizes is unknown. For TCRbeta, the library was prepared with unique molecular identifiers. TCRdb ran MiXCR on the PCR reads and lists one entry per CDR3 protein. The sample has around 670,000 distinct CDR3 sequences; roughly 13% are singletons. This material consisted of PBMCs, taken before TCRalphabeta/CD19-depleted stem cell transplant. The V gene is TRBV19, the J gene TRBJ1-2; 7 nucleotides agree with TRBD1. The clonotype was recovered from a girl aged 2-10 years with congenital amegakaryocytic thrombocytopenia, due to receive a stem cell transplant. The CDR3 here is CASSLDRTVGYTF. CDR3 coding DNA: TGTGCCAGTAGCCTGGACAGGACGGTGGGCTACACCTTC.